The 25 T cell receptor beta chains listed next were all sequenced from one sample in a study of cytomegalovirus exposure and HLA in healthy donors. The repertoire was sequenced with immunoSEQ multiplex PCR; TCRdb's copy has only in-frame clones and lacks some. Of over 100,000 clones listed, about 91% are singletons. Sample: PBMCs. The receptors originated from a woman younger than 35 in good health and CMV-seronegative.

The chain is built from TRBV18 and TRBJ1-6; D is possibly TRBD1 (5 bases). The CDR3 runs 15 residues. CDR1 and CDR2 from the germline V gene are KGHSH and LQKENI. V shed 1 base and J shed 8 bases, with 12 bases lying between them. The CDR3 coding sequence is TGTGCCAGCTCACCACAAAGAAGGGGTGATTCACCCCTCCACTTT. Its translation is CASSPQRRGDSPLHF. Filled out from reference TRBV18 and TRBJ1-6, the complete variable domain reads NAGVMQNPRHLVRRRGQEARLRCSPMKGHSHVYWYRQLPEEGLKFMVYLQKENIIDESGMPKERFSAEFPKEGPSILRIQQVVRGDSAAYFCASSPQRRGDSPLHFGNGTRLTVT.

The sample holds one count of this clone. Here the CDR3 DNA reads TGTGCCATCAGCCTGGACAGGTGGAACGAGCAGTACTTC. Residues: CAISLDRWNEQYF. This chain joins TRBV10-3 and TRBJ2-7, with 7 bases fitting TRBD1. The CDR3 consists of 13 residues. J was trimmed by 5 bases and V by 6 bases; bases with no gene match: 7. Germline CDR1 and CDR2: ENHRY and SYGVKD.

J is TRBJ2-7 and V is TRBV25-1, with TRBD1 identical over 10 bases. This CDR3 spans 15 amino acids. V trimming: 6 bases; J trimming: 2 bases; junction bases outside the gene matches: 7. From germline, CDR1 is MGHDK and CDR2 SYGVNS. CDR3 DNA: TGTGCCAGCAGATCCGGGACAGGGGCCGCCTACGAGCAGTACTTC. Residues: CASRSGTGAAYEQYF.

The rearrangement uses TRBV4-1 and TRBJ1-4; TRBD1 matches at 9 bases. Germline lookup yields CDR1 MGHRA and CDR2 YSYEKL. The CDR3 consists of 14 residues. The trim removed 6 bases at V and 4 bases at J, leaving 3 bases unmatched. The CDR3 DNA reads as TGCGCCAGCAGACGGACAGGGGTTAATGAAAAACTGTTTTTT. The encoded protein is CASRRTGVNEKLFF.

The chain recombines TRBV10-3 with TRBJ2-2, with 7 bases identical to TRBD2. This CDR3 is 13 amino acids long. J was trimmed by 6 bases and V by 9 bases; bases with no gene match: 7. Germline V gene lookup returns CDR1 ENHRY and CDR2 SYGVKD. CDR3 in DNA: TGTGCCATAAAACGGGGGGAACCCGGGGAGCTGTTTTTT. Translating gives CAIKRGEPGELFF.

The chain couples TRBV4-1 to TRBJ2-3; 11 nucleotides match TRBD2. This CDR3 is built from 15 residues. With 4 bases clipped from V and 3 bases from J, the junction kept 3 bases outside the gene matches. Germline V CDR1 and CDR2: MGHRA, YSYEKL. In DNA, the CDR3 is TGCGCCAGCAGCCTCAGACTAGCGGGGACAGATACGCAGTATTTT. Translating it yields CASSLRLAGTDTQYF.

This chain links TRBV6-5 with TRBJ1-6; no definite D call. Per the germline V gene, CDR1 is MNHEY and CDR2 is SVGAGI. V lost 0 bases to trimming and J lost 3 bases, with 6 bases between them. This CDR3 comprises 15 residues. CDR3 residues: CASSYSVGYNSPLHF. In DNA form, the CDR3 reads TGTGCCAGCAGTTACTCGGTCGGCTATAATTCACCCCTCCACTTT.

This clone was detected only a few times. The chain carries TRBV13 and TRBJ1-2, with TRBD1 as a possible D gene (5 bases). Germline CDR1 reads PRHDT; CDR2 reads FYEKMQ (reference sequence). CDR3 length: 14 amino acids. Trimming shortened V by 5 bases and J by 2 bases, and 12 bases separated the two germline ends. The CDR3 coding sequence is TGTGCCAGCAGCCCAGGGTCCCCCAACTATGGCTACACCTTC. Protein: CASSPGSPNYGYTF.

This chain connects TRBV15 to TRBJ1-6; 9 nucleotides match TRBD1. The germline CDR1 and CDR2 sequences are LNHNV and YYDKDF (reference sequence). V dropped 5 bases and J dropped 5; count of bases not matched to a gene: 4. The length of the CDR3 is 15 residues. The CDR3 is CATSPRQGDNSPLHF. CDR3 sequence (DNA): TGTGCCACCAGCCCAAGACAGGGGGATAATTCACCCCTCCACTTT. Variable domain in full (rest from reference TRBV15 and TRBJ1-6): DAMVIQNPRYQVTQFGKPVTLSCSQTLNHNVMYWYQQKSSQAPKLLFHYYDKDFNNEADTPDNFQSRRPNTSFCFLDIRSPGLGDTAMYLCATSPRQGDNSPLHFGNGTRLTVT.

This chain joins TRBV5-1 and TRBJ2-7; D may be TRBD2 (5 bases). Germline V gene lookup returns CDR1 SGHRS and CDR2 YFSETQ. V lost 3 bases and J 0 bases, leaving 10 bases between the germline ends. The CDR3 runs 14 residues. CDR3 sequence: CASSSLRGSYEQYF. The CDR3, as DNA: TGCGCCAGCAGCTCGCTCCGGGGCTCCTACGAGCAGTACTTC.

This sequence joins TRBV6-1 and TRBJ1-5; D is unclear. This CDR3 comprises 14 residues. Germline CDR1 is MNHNS and CDR2 is SASEGT. V lost 2 bases and J 6 bases, leaving 11 bases between the germline ends. The CDR3 sequence is CASSESGWTQPQHF. The CDR3 nucleotides read TGTGCCAGCAGTGAAAGCGGGTGGACTCAGCCCCAGCATTTT.

CDR3 loop: CASSQEGQGLNNSPLHF. CDR3 sequence (DNA): TGCGCCAGCAGCCAAGAGGGACAGGGACTAAATAATTCACCCCTCCACTTT. J is TRBJ1-6 and V is TRBV4-1; 9 nucleotides line up with TRBD1. This CDR3 has 17 amino acids. With V trimmed by 0 bases and J by 5 bases, 5 bases remained unmatched. The germline gives CDR1 MGHRA, CDR2 YSYEKL.

The CDR3 bases are TGTGCCAGCAGCCCGGTAAGGGAGGCCCCCTATTTT. This gives the protein CASSPVREAPYF. The chain couples TRBV9 to TRBJ2-3; tentatively, D is TRBD2 (6 bases). CDR3 length equals 12 residues. Per the germline V gene, CDR1 is SGDLS and CDR2 is YYNGEE. The V gene lost 4 bases and the J gene lost 15 bases, with 18 bases spanning the gap.

The chain joins TRBV6-1 to TRBJ1-2, with D tentatively TRBD1 (6 bases). This CDR3 is built from 14 residues. The V and J ends lost 4 bases and 2 bases respectively, with 11 bases between them. Germline CDR1 is MNHNS and CDR2 is SASEGT. CDR3 bases: TGTGCCAGCAGTGTACAGGGACCCAACTATGGCTACACCTTC. Its translation: CASSVQGPNYGYTF.

This clone was detected once. The chain carries TRBV5-1 and TRBJ1-5; the D is unclear. This CDR3 region has 13 residues. The germline V gene has CDR1 SGHRS and CDR2 YFSETQ. V lost 0 bases, J lost 5 bases, and 6 bases lay in between. For the CDR3, the DNA is TGCGCCAGCAGCTTGGACAGCTATCAGCCCCAGCATTTT. Translated, it gives CASSLDSYQPQHF.

This rearrangement joins TRBV25-1 to TRBJ1-1; unclear D gene. The CDR3 spans 13 residues. Trimming left V 4 bases short and J 3 bases short, with 9 bases between. CDR1 MGHDK and CDR2 SYGVNS come from the germline V gene. The CDR3 loop is CASSALTDTEAFF. For the CDR3, the DNA is TGTGCCAGCAGTGCCCTAACAGACACTGAAGCTTTCTTT.

The chain carries TRBV2 and TRBJ1-2; 7 positions agree with TRBD1. Looked up from germline, CDR1 is SNHLY and CDR2 is FYNNEI. The V segment lost 6 bases and the J segment 3 bases; nucleotides outside the gene matches: 10. This CDR3 has 15 residues. CDR3 nucleotides: TGTGCCAGCAGGTACGAGACAGGGCCAGACTATGGCTACACCTTC. Translating gives CASRYETGPDYGYTF.

This clone was counted a single time. The chain recombines TRBV6-1 with TRBJ2-3, with D tentatively TRBD1 (6 bases). V shed 3 bases and J shed 5 bases, with 15 bases lying between them. The CDR3 is made up of 15 amino acids. Germline V lookup: CDR1 MNHNS, CDR2 SASEGT. The CDR3 sequence is CASSEQGLKIDTQYF. Written as DNA, the CDR3 is TGTGCCAGCAGTGAGCAGGGGCTAAAGATAGATACGCAGTATTTT.

This chain connects TRBV7-8 to TRBJ1-5; D gene ambiguous. V was pared by 5 bases and J by 0 bases, with 14 bases between. Germline CDR1 SGHVS, CDR2 FQNEAQ. This CDR3 has 16 residues. The chain's CDR3 is CASSARFLNSNQPQHF. The CDR3 bases are TGTGCCAGCAGCGCCCGGTTCCTCAATAGCAATCAGCCCCAGCATTTT.

The rearrangement uses TRBV7-3 and TRBJ1-3; D possibly corresponds to TRBD1 (6 bases). Germline V gives CDR1 SGHTA, CDR2 FQGTGA. The length of the CDR3 is 14 residues. The ends were cut back, 5 bases at V and 5 bases at J, with 13 bases in the middle. The CDR3 reads CASSEGGQRNTIYF. In DNA form, the CDR3 reads TGTGCCAGCAGCGAAGGGGGACAACGAAACACCATATATTTT.

The chain combines TRBV5-8 with TRBJ2-3; the D is unclear. This CDR3 comprises 12 residues. Germline V gives CDR1 SGHTS, CDR2 YDEGEE. Between the trimmed V and J ends, which lost 1 base and 4 bases, there was a span of 4 bases. The CDR3 reads CASSLWPDTQYF. As DNA, the CDR3 is TGTGCCAGCAGCTTGTGGCCAGATACGCAGTATTTT.

The chain is built from TRBV19 and TRBJ1-6, with 7 positions matching TRBD1. V dropped 6 bases and J dropped 0; count of bases not matched to a gene: 8. Germline CDR1 is LNHDA and CDR2 is SQIVND (reference sequence). The CDR3 sequence is 17 residues long. The CDR3 nucleotides are TGTGCCAGTAGCCCGGGACAGCAATTCTCCTATAATTCACCCCTCCACTTT. It encodes CASSPGQQFSYNSPLHF. The entire variable domain, with the rest obtained from reference TRBV19 and TRBJ1-6, is as follows: DGGITQSPKYLFRKEGQNVTLSCEQNLNHDAMYWYRQDPGQGLRLIYYSQIVNDFQKGDIAEGYSVSREKKESFPLTVTSAQKNPTAFYLCASSPGQQFSYNSPLHFGNGTRLTVT.

The genes are TRBV5-4 and TRBJ1-2; D gene uncertain. CDR1 is SGHNT and CDR2 is YYREEE in the germline V gene (reference sequence). Trimming shortened V by 0 bases and J by 4 bases, and 13 bases separated the two germline ends. This CDR3 has 15 residues. For the CDR3, the DNA is TGTGCCAGCAGCTTGGTGCCCACCGCGATCTATGGCTACACCTTC. Amino acid sequence: CASSLVPTAIYGYTF.

V usage is TRBV25-1 and J usage is TRBJ1-6; no firm D call. The CDR3 covers 13 residues. V dropped 4 bases and J dropped 14 bases, with 15 bases sitting between them. Per germline, CDR1 MGHDK and CDR2 SYGVNS. The CDR3: CASSGTGPGALHF. CDR3 DNA sequence: TGTGCCAGCAGTGGGACCGGGCCGGGAGCCCTCCACTTT. Full variable domain (outside the CDR3, taken from reference TRBV25-1 and TRBJ1-6): EADIYQTPRYLVIGTGKKITLECSQTMGHDKMYWYQQDPGMELHLIHYSYGVNSTEKGDLSSESTVSRIRTEHFPLTLESARPSHTSQYLCASSGTGPGALHFGNGTRLTVT.

The gene calls are TRBV11-2 and TRBJ2-7, with a tentative D call TRBD2 (6 bases). Per the germline V gene, CDR1 is SGHAT and CDR2 is FQNNGV. There are 14 residues in the CDR3. V lost 6 bases and J lost 6, with 18 bases in between. The DNA for the CDR3 is TGTGCCAGCAGTCCCGGGTTAACCGGGGGCGAGCAGTACTTC. Protein: CASSPGLTGGEQYF.